This T cell receptor beta chain originates from a study of CD8 T cells in ankylosing spondylitis. The CDR3 is 11 amino acids. Germline assignment: CDR1 DFQATT and CDR2 SNEGSKA (reference sequence). This clonotype was seen at least ten times. The antigen remains unidentified. A read error may produce the germline difference seen at one junction end. Study-wide findings and caveats: Eight or nine highly homologous variants formed a TCR beta motif that appeared characteristic of ankylosing spondylitis blood.

One entry per CDR3 protein, called by TCRdb with MiXCR from the 5' RACE reads. The repertoire holds roughly 230,000 distinct CDR3 sequences, with roughly a tenth as singletons. The material sequenced was blood, either unsorted or a sorted T cell fraction (not recorded which). The chain links TRBV20-1 to TRBJ2-1; weak D call: TRBD2 (6 bases). This TCR was sampled from a male donor with ankylosing spondylitis or in good health (not recorded which). CDR3 DNA sequence: TGCAGTGCCCGGACGCGGGACTGGAGTGTCTTC. Translated, it gives CSARTRDWSVF.